Following are 15 T cell receptor beta chains from one sample sequenced in a study of early T cells in non-severe SARS-CoV-2 infection. TCRdb re-derived calls from the 5' RACE reads in MiXCR, one entry per CDR3 protein. The table records 68,000 or so distinct CDR3 sequences, about a tenth of them present only once. The material sequenced was whole blood. Source of these receptors: an adult who was a healthcare worker with PCR-confirmed SARS-CoV-2 infection or an uninfected control (not recorded which).

This clonotype was seen a handful of times. V usage is TRBV12-3 or TRBV12-4 and J usage is TRBJ2-2; 7 bases line up with TRBD2. V trimming: 7 bases; J trimming: 1 base; junction bases outside the gene matches: 6. The CDR3 is made up of 15 amino acids. CDR3 DNA: TGTGCCAGCACTACTAGCGTAAGGAACACCGGGGAGCTGTTTTTT. This codes for CASTTSVRNTGELFF.

V is TRBV5-1 and J is TRBJ2-7, with D hard to call. CDR3 size: 12 residues. Per germline, CDR1 SGHRS and CDR2 YFSETQ. Trimming stripped 4 bases from V and 6 bases from J, with 11 bases between. CDR3 residues: CASSPGPGEQYF. The CDR3 DNA sequence: TGCGCCAGCAGCCCAGGCCCGGGCGAGCAGTACTTC. Complete variable domain (other parts from reference TRBV5-1 and TRBJ2-7): KAGVTQTPRYLIKTRGQQVTLSCSPISGHRSVSWYQQTPGQGLQFLFEYFSETQRNKGNFPGRFSGRQFSNSRSEMNVSTLELGDSALYLCASSPGPGEQYFGPGTRLTVT.

The rearrangement uses TRBV10-3 and TRBJ1-6; a possible D gene is TRBD1 (6 bases). The CDR3 is 14 residues long. The ends were cut back, 7 bases at V and 14 bases at J, with 21 bases in the middle. CDR1 is ENHRY and CDR2 is SYGVKD in the germline V gene. The CDR3 coding sequence is TGTGCCATCAAGGGACATCCCCGCCGACGAACCCTCCACTTT. Its protein is CAIKGHPRRRTLHF.

The chain combines TRBV3-1 with TRBJ2-1; D gene uncertain. V shed 4 bases and J shed 9 bases, with 10 bases lying between them. CDR1 and CDR2 from the germline V gene are LGHDT and YNNKEL (reference sequence). This CDR3 spans 12 amino acids. The DNA of the CDR3 is TGTGCCAGCAGCCGCGCTGAACGTGAGCAGTTCTTC. Translated: CASSRAEREQFF.

The chain employs TRBV19 and TRBJ2-2; 9 bases map to TRBD1. Germline V gene sequence: CDR1 LNHDA, CDR2 SQIVND (reference sequence). The CDR3 is 15 residues long. V dropped 10 bases and J dropped 6; count of bases not matched to a gene: 12. The CDR3: CATRAGQGDPGELFF. CDR3 sequence (DNA): TGTGCCACCCGAGCGGGACAGGGTGATCCCGGGGAGCTGTTTTTT.

V gene TRBV5-1 combines with J gene TRBJ2-3; D call uncertain. Germline V gene data show CDR1 as SGHRS and CDR2 as YFSETQ. This CDR3 has 14 residues. Trimming removed 1 base from V and 1 base from J, with 7 bases in between. The CDR3 nucleotides read TGCGCCAGCAGCTTGATGGCGGGCACAGATACGCAGTATTTT. As protein: CASSLMAGTDTQYF.

The sample holds a few counts of this clonotype. This chain connects TRBV28 to TRBJ1-5; D call uncertain. V lost 3 bases and J 1 base, leaving 10 bases between the germline ends. The CDR3 has 15 residues. The germline CDR1 and CDR2 sequences are MDHEN and SYDVKM. CDR3 region: CASSLREWSNQPQHF. CDR3 in DNA: TGTGCCAGCAGTTTGCGGGAGTGGAGCAATCAGCCCCAGCATTTT.

The chain couples TRBV30 to TRBJ1-2; no firm D call. The V end was cut by 4 bases, the J end by 5 bases, with 11 bases between. Germline-derived CDR1 and CDR2 are GTSNPN and SVGIG (reference sequence). The CDR3 sequence is 12 residues long. CDR3 nucleotide sequence: TGTGCCTGGACACCCGGGGATTATGGCTACACCTTC. The encoded protein is CAWTPGDYGYTF.

This clonotype was detected a few times. The chain joins TRBV9 to TRBJ2-2, with 7 positions matching TRBD2. In germline, CDR1 is SGDLS, CDR2 YYNGEE. This CDR3 has 17 amino acids. J was trimmed by 3 bases and V by 1 base; bases with no gene match: 9. The CDR3: CASSVYEGGLYTGELFF. The CDR3, as DNA: TGTGCCAGCAGCGTATATGAGGGAGGGCTCTACACCGGGGAGCTGTTTTTT.

The chain links TRBV6-2 or TRBV6-3 to TRBJ2-2, with D unresolved. V was trimmed by 2 bases and J by 5 bases, leaving 6 bases between them. The germline CDR1 and CDR2 sequences are MNHEY and SVGEGT. The CDR3 has 13 residues. CDR3 nucleotides: TGTGCCAGCAGTTACAGGGAAACCGGGGAGCTGTTTTTT. This codes for CASSYRETGELFF.

The chain uses TRBV7-2 and TRBJ2-3, with D possibly matching TRBD1 (6 bases). Germline CDR1 reads SGHTA; CDR2 reads FQGNSA. With 4 bases removed from V and 3 bases from J, the gap between germline ends came to 14 bases. The CDR3 consists of 15 residues. As DNA, the CDR3 is TGTGCCAGCAGCTCAGAGGGGGTGGGTACAGATACGCAGTATTTT. Amino acids: CASSSEGVGTDTQYF.

This clonotype was observed a few times. The genes are TRBV7-9 and TRBJ2-4, with D tentatively TRBD1 or TRBD2 (5 bases each). Germline V gene sequence: CDR1 SEHNR, CDR2 FQNEAQ (reference sequence). The CDR3 consists of 13 residues. The V gene lost 3 bases and the J gene lost 8 bases, with 11 bases spanning the gap. This CDR3 reads CASSFRDRDIQYF. CDR3 bases: TGTGCCAGCAGCTTTAGGGACCGGGACATTCAGTACTTC.

This chain links TRBV2 with TRBJ2-3; D is ambiguous. The CDR3 sequence is 15 residues long. CDR1 SNHLY and CDR2 FYNNEI come from the germline V gene. Trimming removed 6 bases at V and 0 bases at J, with 13 bases between. The CDR3, as DNA: TGTGCCAGCAGCCGCCCTTCTTCTAGCACAGATACGCAGTATTTT. This codes for CASSRPSSSTDTQYF.

This chain links TRBV7-9 with TRBJ2-1; the D gene is possibly TRBD1 (5 bases). Germline assignment: CDR1 SEHNR and CDR2 FQNEAQ (reference sequence). Trimming took 4 bases from V and 3 from J, leaving 16 bases between them. This CDR3 contains 16 residues. The CDR3 DNA is TGTGCCAGCAGCTCTCAAAGTTGGGGCTACTACAATGAGCAGTTCTTC. It codes for CASSSQSWGYYNEQFF.

This clonotype showed up many times. This rearrangement joins TRBV3-1 to TRBJ1-2; D possibly corresponds to TRBD1 (5 bases). This CDR3 comprises 15 residues. Trimming removed 0 bases at V and 3 bases at J, with 11 bases between. Germline assignment: CDR1 LGHDT and CDR2 YNNKEL (reference sequence). This chain's CDR3 is CASSQDPQGDYGYTF. In DNA form, the CDR3 reads TGTGCCAGCAGCCAAGATCCCCAGGGTGACTATGGCTACACCTTC.